The sequence of this TCR beta chain was determined in a study of shared clonotypes between healthy human individuals (dated by TCRdb to 2020 to 2022). About the full investigation: The cohort included three men and two women between 18 and 49 years of age. Different laboratories and diverse techniques were used to prepare libraries and sequence TCR repertoires, to increase sequencing depth and limit assay-specific biases. Between about 0.8 and 9 billion PBMCs per donor were obtained by leukapheresis. The study deeply sequenced blood TCR repertoires of about 5 healthy adults to estimate repertoire size and the extent of clonotype sharing between individuals. For each donor, CD4 naive and CD4 memory were each given three plates, CD8 naive was given two plates, and CD8 memory was given one plate. Overall results and qualifications from the work: Larger estimated clonotype richness was generally found for naive subsets than for memory subsets. Incomplete sequencing was indicated by rarefaction of sorted-subset datasets, despite the large sequencing depth. Because the study included a small number of donors, the genetic and exposure-history diversity represented was limited. Clonotypes shared by all four sorted-subset donors showed higher generation probabilities than non-shared clonotypes. Only blood was sampled, and tissue TCR repertoires likely differ from those in blood. When a few donors were compared, the shared fraction of clonotypes was about 5.5% for naive CD4, over 3% for naive CD8, roughly 2.5% for memory CD4, and approximately 0.4% for memory CD8. Pairwise subsampling indicated that sequencing depth was expected to affect the degree of clonotype sharing among donors.

TCR CDR3 regions were amplified from genomic DNA by multiplex PCR using the deep immunoSEQ assay. Genomic DNA extracted from each cell subset was distributed evenly over all wells of several immunoSEQ 96-well plates, and each plate served as one replicate. For sorted subsets, each replicate PCR was loaded with 200 ng genomic DNA, equivalent to about 33,000 T cell genomes. The purified libraries were quantified using a Qubit 3.0 fluorometer, sized with a Bioanalyzer 2100, and then quantified again using the KAPA Library Quantification kit. Each immunoSEQ 96-well plate was sequenced on its own single-read 150-cycle Illumina NextSeq 550 flow cell. The authors' analysis ran thus. Because only junctional sequences without quality scores were contained in the immunoSEQ output, filtering matching that applied to full-length reads could not be performed. To assign V/J genes and CDR3, sequences were annotated against IMGT germline references using PyIR, a Python wrapper for IgBLAST v1.9. Reads with weak V/J assignments (E-value above 1e-6), missing CDR3, stop codons, out-of-frame junctions, or ambiguous translated residues were removed. A V3J clonotype was defined by an identical inferred V gene, J gene, and CDR3 amino acid sequence. The percentage overlap between two repertoires was calculated by dividing the number of shared unique clonotypes by the size of the smaller repertoire. Richness of each repertoire was evaluated using RTK rarefaction, the Chao1 estimator, and Recon v2.1 estimates of unobserved clonotypes. Generation probabilities were computed with OLGA for all TCRbeta clonotypes obtained by the gDNA method from four donors. TCRdb took this table from immuneACCESS and kept in-frame rearrangements with V and J called. Such tables lack part of the clones; where checked against another copy, unresolved V genes explain under half of the gap, and the rest is unexplained. Clone size and V and J calls were adopted from that table, with D and trimming inferred from the DNA. The sample records millions of clones, roughly 95% of which are singletons. The top ten hold roughly 0.13% of the sample.

The donors were healthy, HIV-negative adults who had no recently reported acute infections or vaccinations. Only Caucasian adults living in Nashville, Tennessee, USA were represented among the donors. Magnetic negative selection was used to enrich CD4+ T cells, after which naive cells were positively selected on CD45RA and the negative fraction became the memory subset. After blood collection by leukapheresis, PBMCs were isolated using Ficoll-Histopaque density gradient centrifugation and then cryopreserved in the vapor phase of liquid nitrogen. Purity and quantity of every magnetically sorted T cell population were checked by analytical flow cytometry. Genomic DNA was isolated from every sorted fraction and measured by UV absorbance on a Nanodrop 2000c. As regards this clone: Its specific antigen is unknown. The record has no base qualities; no much larger clone is one base away.

Sequencing was done on a sample of naive CD4+ T cells sorted from blood. In light of the paper, this sample's cell subset or site label describes: CD45RA+ positively selected. This TCR was sampled from a man aged 18 to 29 in good health.

The CDR3 protein: CASSLVDKPYEQYF. The DNA sequence is as follows: TGTGCCAGCAGCTTGGTTGACAAACCCTACGAGCAGTACTTC. Recombination linked TRBV5-4 to TRBJ2-7, with the D segment identity uncertain. The germline V gene encodes CDR1 SGHNT and CDR2 YYREEE (reference sequence). V gives up 0 bases and J gives up 2 bases, and the segment between their germline ends measures 9 bases. The CDR3 contains 14 residues, cysteine and phenylalanine counted. Kept here is only the CDR3 DNA, which spans 42 bases and is read in frame from base 1.